This T cell receptor beta chain is drawn from a study of tumor and adjacent non-tumor tissue in lung cancer (dated by TCRdb to 2016 to 2018). Regarding the complete study: By cancer type, the cohort comprised eleven to twelve adenocarcinoma patients, 2 squamous cell carcinoma patients and 1 small cell lung cancer patient. The roughly 15 patients were aged roughly 30 to 76 years, included about ten men and 5 women, and had TNM stage I to III disease. Bulk TCRbeta repertoires were compared between lung tumor tissue and matched distant non-tumor lung tissue obtained from approximately 16 lung cancer patients. Some 30 paired specimens, one tumor and one normal lung sample per patient, were profiled by TCRbeta CDR3 sequencing. Sequencing produced more than 100,000,000 productive TCRbeta reads in total, an average of approximately 4.5 million reads per sample. Overall study outcomes, separate from this receptor: Significantly higher TCR diversity (inverse Simpson) was observed in tumor tissue than in normal lung tissue (around 450 vs 150, P = 0.0075, Mann-Whitney U test). Younger patients had significantly higher TCR diversity, and higher tumor TCR diversity was associated with shorter overall and disease-free survival. Only 15 or so patients were included in the cohort, and the need for larger samples and more detailed clinical data was noted by the authors. In normal lung, the top 100 clones accounted for a significantly larger cumulative share of the repertoire than in tumor tissue. The methods do not name the sequencing platform or mention unique molecular identifiers. Peripheral blood was not sequenced, so blood TCRbeta repertoires in these lung cancer patients were not examined.

Worth noting for this clonotype: No cognate antigen has been identified for it. One end of the junction does not line up with germline, which may come from a read error.

Library preparation used multiplex PCR. Sequencer: Illumina HiSeq 2500. TCRbeta libraries were constructed through three rounds of nested PCR with primers (Table S4) according to protocols adapted from ARM-PCR. PCR products of 200-500 bp were gel-excised and purified with the QIAquick gel extraction kit before sequencing. On the authors' methods: Trimmomatic was used to clean the reads, FLASH was used to merge the reads into complete CDR3 sequences, and MiTCR was used to assign the reads to V(D)J germline segments. VDJtools was used to compute clonal diversity as the inverse Simpson's index. In-frame sequences lacking a premature stop codon were counted as productive reads. Through fastp at Q25 and MiXCR, TCRdb rebuilt clones from the public reads, retaining in-frame beta chains. CDR3 protein sequences are deduplicated, and each keeps its most common genes and DNA. What appears here as the V and J calls and clone size reflects TCRdb's work, not the paper's. This sample holds about 86,000 distinct CDR3 sequences; around 80% were observed only once. In total, the top ten clones hold 20% to 25% of the sample.

RNA was isolated from bulk unsorted tissue, and RNA quality was assessed with a NanoDrop ND-1000 and an Agilent 2100. Distant non-tumor tissue taken more than 3 cm from the tumor edge was used as the normal lung sample. The donors were newly diagnosed lung cancer patients admitted for thoracic surgery in China from August to November 2014 who had not received prior chemotherapy. Patients who had received previous radiotherapy or chemotherapy, or who had another concurrent cancer, were excluded from the study. Pieces of surgical tissue measuring roughly 1-2.2 cm3 were kept in RNAlater solution and held at -80 degrees C until needed. CDR1 SGHAT and CDR2 FQDESV are derived from the germline V gene (reference sequence). Taken from cysteine to phenylalanine, the CDR3 has 15 residues. Left in the record is the CDR3 DNA by itself, 45 bases read in frame from the first base.

The sequence is built from TRBV11-1 and TRBJ2-1, with the identity of the D gene unclear. The receptor's source is a woman in her forties or fifties with non-small cell lung cancer. The sample taken for sequencing was distant non-tumor lung tissue. The bases read TGTGCCTGCAGCTTAGAAAGCGTTTCCTACAATGAGTGGTTCTTC. Its translation is CACSLESVSYNEWFF.